This TCR beta chain was identified in a study of CD8 T cells in ankylosing spondylitis. Study-wide findings and caveats: Existing reports had already noted some motif variants in reactive arthritis synovial fluid and blood. Within ankylosing spondylitis blood, a TCR beta motif made up of eight or nine highly homologous variants appeared to be characteristic.

A word on this clonotype: Its antigen is not identified.

A single record per CDR3 protein comes from TCRdb applying MiXCR to the 5' RACE reads. The data hold around 770,000 distinct CDR3 sequences, with around 11% observed a single time. J gave up 0 bases and V 6 bases, and 6 bases lay outside the gene matches. This CDR3 spans 16 amino acids. Germline V CDR1 and CDR2: DFQATT, SNEGSKA (reference sequence). This receptor was taken from a male donor with ankylosing spondylitis. Sequenced input: blood, either unsorted or a sorted T cell fraction (not recorded which). J is TRBJ2-1 and V is TRBV20-1, with 12 nucleotides matching TRBD2. The CDR3 loop reads CSAPTSGSVSYNEQFF. As DNA, the CDR3 is TGCAGTGCACCGACTAGCGGGAGCGTCTCCTACAATGAGCAGTTCTTC.